The 10 T cell receptor beta chains below come from one sample, sequenced in a study of CD8+ T cells in alopecia areata. Reverse transcription of extracted RNA yielded cDNA, which provided the sequencing template. Repertoires were generated with immunoSEQ multiplex PCR, while TCRdb's copy carries only in-frame clones and drops some. The sample consists of 150,000 to 200,000 clones, 50% to 75% of them appearing once. This specimen was CD4+ T cells sorted from blood, taken at week 0. The receptors stem from a human donor with alopecia areata.

CDR3 in DNA: TGCGCCAGCAGCTTGGTCGGGCAGGCCGGTAGTGAAAAACTGTTTTTT. Translation: CASSLVGQAGSEKLFF. The chain carries TRBV5-1 and TRBJ1-4; D is unresolved. This CDR3 region has 16 residues. V was trimmed by 0 bases and J by 7 bases, leaving 16 bases between them. Germline CDR1 is SGHRS and CDR2 is YFSETQ.

The CDR3 DNA is TGTGCCATCAGTGGTCCGGGCTACGAGCAGTACTTC. Protein product: CAISGPGYEQYF. The rearrangement links TRBV10-3 to TRBJ2-7; D ambiguous. Between the trimmed V and J ends, which lost 4 bases and 3 bases, there was a span of 7 bases. Germline assignment: CDR1 ENHRY and CDR2 SYGVKD. This CDR3 has 12 amino acids.

The chain joins TRBV4-1 to TRBJ1-1; TRBD1 aligns across 8 bases. Germline CDR1 reads MGHRA; CDR2 reads YSYEKL. The CDR3 loop spans 19 amino acids. The J segment lost 1 base and the V segment lost 2 bases, leaving 15 bases of the junction unmatched. This CDR3 reads CASSQPWDRLGDGNTEAFF. The DNA of the CDR3 is TGCGCCAGCAGCCAACCCTGGGACAGGCTGGGGGACGGGAACACTGAAGCTTTCTTT.

In its sample, this clone was seen a few times. The chain uses TRBV29-1 and TRBJ1-3; D not resolved. Germline loops: CDR1 SQVTM, CDR2 ANQGSEA. This CDR3 has 15 amino acids. The germline V and J ends were trimmed by 5 bases and 2 bases, with 16 bases remaining between them. The CDR3 DNA sequence: TGCAGCGTTCGCCGCCGCGACGGGACTGGAAACACCATATATTTT. Its translation: CSVRRRDGTGNTIYF.

The V and J genes are TRBV29-1 and TRBJ2-1; 9 bases agree with TRBD1. V dropped 7 bases and J dropped 2; count of bases not matched to a gene: 3. The length of the CDR3 is 13 residues. Germline CDR1 reads SQVTM; CDR2 reads ANQGSEA. The CDR3 here is CSARDRAYNEQFF. CDR3 nucleotide sequence: TGCAGCGCACGGGACAGGGCCTACAATGAGCAGTTCTTC.

CDR3 sequence (DNA): TGTGCCCATACTCCTGCTAGCACAGATACGCAGTATTTT. Residues: CAHTPASTDTQYF. The chain is built from TRBV30 and TRBJ2-3, with no clear D. The CDR3 extends over 13 amino acids. CDR1 and CDR2 (germline): GTSNPN, SVGIG (reference sequence). The V end was cut by 8 bases, the J end by 0 bases, with 12 bases between.

The rearrangement links TRBV2 to TRBJ1-5, with 7 nucleotides matching TRBD1. J was trimmed by 7 bases and V by 4 bases; bases with no gene match: 7. The CDR3 totals 14 residues. The germline V gene has CDR1 SNHLY and CDR2 FYNNEI. The CDR3 loop is CASSGEQGNQPQHF. CDR3 bases: TGTGCCAGCAGTGGAGAACAGGGGAACCAGCCCCAGCATTTT. The complete variable domain, with remaining parts taken from reference TRBV2 and TRBJ1-5, reads EPEVTQTPSHQVTQMGQEVILRCVPISNHLYFYWYRQILGQKVEFLVSFYNNEISEKSEIFDDQFSVERPDGSNFTLKIRSTKLEDSAMYFCASSGEQGNQPQHFGDGTRLSIL.

The chain uses TRBV9 and TRBJ1-2, with D unclear. Deletions cut 0 bases from V and 1 base from J, with 10 bases between. The germline CDR1 and CDR2 sequences are SGDLS and YYNGEE. The CDR3 totals 15 residues. The CDR3 DNA follows: TGTGCCAGCAGCGTAGCAGCTAACCTTAACTATGGCTACACCTTC. Translation gives CASSVAANLNYGYTF.

This clone was observed a few times. This rearrangement joins TRBV29-1 to TRBJ2-1; 10 bases agree with TRBD1. Per the germline V gene, CDR1 is SQVTM and CDR2 is ANQGSEA. The V segment lost 7 bases and the J segment 8 bases; nucleotides outside the gene matches: 11. The CDR3 length is 14 residues. The DNA for the CDR3 is TGCAGCGCCCAAGGTGGGACAGGGGTTGATGAGCAGTTCTTC. It is translated as CSAQGGTGVDEQFF.

The rearrangement joins TRBV2 to TRBJ1-5; 8 bases are a match to TRBD1. Germline values: CDR1 SNHLY, CDR2 FYNNEI. J gave up 5 bases and V 8 bases, and 14 bases lay outside the gene matches. The CDR3 covers 16 residues. CDR3 nucleotide sequence: TGTGCCAGCCGGCAGACAGGGGTTGTAAAGGATCAGCCCCAGCATTTT. This encodes CASRQTGVVKDQPQHF.